This T cell receptor beta chain was found in a study of PD-L1 blockade in urothelial cancer. The wider study: Atezolizumab at 1,200 mg intravenously every 3 weeks was started by patients in the mid-2010s.

The method was immunoSEQ multiplex PCR; TCRdb's version includes in-frame clones alone and lacks a portion of them. The sample records some 41,000 clones, more than 70% being singletons. Per the germline V gene, CDR1 is SQVTM and CDR2 is ANQGSEA. The CDR3 contains 16 residues. V lost 3 bases to trimming and J lost 3 bases; unmatched junction nucleotides: 8. The chain couples TRBV29-1 to TRBJ2-1, with 10 bases fitting TRBD2. The TCR sequence derives from a woman aged 55-70 years with urothelial cancer. The input for sequencing was PBMCs, taken around atezolizumab (anti-PD-L1) treatment. The CDR3, as DNA: TGCAGCGTTGATCTCTTAGCGGGAGGCCACTACAATGAGCAGTTCTTC. Its protein is CSVDLLAGGHYNEQFF.